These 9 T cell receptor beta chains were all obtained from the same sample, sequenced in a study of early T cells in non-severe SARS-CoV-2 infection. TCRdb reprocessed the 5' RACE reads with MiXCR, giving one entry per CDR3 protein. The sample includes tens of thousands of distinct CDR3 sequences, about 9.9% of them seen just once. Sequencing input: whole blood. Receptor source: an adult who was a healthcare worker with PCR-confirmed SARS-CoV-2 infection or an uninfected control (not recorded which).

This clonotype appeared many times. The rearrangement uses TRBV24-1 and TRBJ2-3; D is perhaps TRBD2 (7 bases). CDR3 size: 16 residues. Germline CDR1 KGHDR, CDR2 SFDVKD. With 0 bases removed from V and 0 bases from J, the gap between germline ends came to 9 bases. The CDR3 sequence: CATSDLGGASTDTQYF. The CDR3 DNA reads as TGTGCCACCAGTGATTTGGGGGGGGCTAGCACAGATACGCAGTATTTT.

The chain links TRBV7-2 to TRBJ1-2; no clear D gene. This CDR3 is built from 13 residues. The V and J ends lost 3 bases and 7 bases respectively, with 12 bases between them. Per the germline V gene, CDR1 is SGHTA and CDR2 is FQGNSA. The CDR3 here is CASSLIMRGGYTF. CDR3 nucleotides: TGTGCCAGCAGCTTGATTATGCGGGGTGGCTACACCTTC.

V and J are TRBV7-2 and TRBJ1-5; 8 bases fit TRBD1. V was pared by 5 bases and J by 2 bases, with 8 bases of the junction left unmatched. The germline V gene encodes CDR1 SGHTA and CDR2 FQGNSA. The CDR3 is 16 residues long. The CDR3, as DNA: TGTGCCAGCAGCATTAACAGGGGGGTAGGCAATCAGCCCCAGCATTTT. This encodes CASSINRGVGNQPQHF. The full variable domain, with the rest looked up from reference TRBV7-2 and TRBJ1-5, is GAGVSQSPSNKVTEKGKDVELRCDPISGHTALYWYRQSLGQGLEFLIYFQGNSAPDKSGLPSDRFSAERTGGSVSTLTIQRTQQEDSAVYLCASSINRGVGNQPQHFGDGTRLSIL.

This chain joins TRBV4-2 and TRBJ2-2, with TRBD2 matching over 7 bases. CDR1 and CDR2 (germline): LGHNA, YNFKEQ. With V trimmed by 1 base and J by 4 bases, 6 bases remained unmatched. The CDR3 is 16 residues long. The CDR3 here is CASSQVLAAGTGELFF. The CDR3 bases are TGTGCCAGCAGCCAAGTTCTAGCGGCTGGCACCGGGGAGCTGTTTTTT.

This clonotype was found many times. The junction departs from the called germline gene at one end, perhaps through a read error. The CDR3 protein is CASSTDGTEVFF. The DNA of the CDR3 is TGTGCCAGCAGCACGGACGGCACTGAAGTTTTCTTT. The chain carries TRBV11-2 and TRBJ1-1; no reliable D call. Per the germline V gene, CDR1 is SGHAT and CDR2 is FQNNGV. CDR3 size: 12 residues.

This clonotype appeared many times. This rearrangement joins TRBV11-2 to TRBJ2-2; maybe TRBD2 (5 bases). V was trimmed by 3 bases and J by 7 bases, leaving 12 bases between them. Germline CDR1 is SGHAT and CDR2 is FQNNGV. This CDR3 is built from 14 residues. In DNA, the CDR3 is TGTGCCAGCAGCTTCACGCAGGCGGGCGGGGAGCTGTTTTTT. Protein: CASSFTQAGGELFF.

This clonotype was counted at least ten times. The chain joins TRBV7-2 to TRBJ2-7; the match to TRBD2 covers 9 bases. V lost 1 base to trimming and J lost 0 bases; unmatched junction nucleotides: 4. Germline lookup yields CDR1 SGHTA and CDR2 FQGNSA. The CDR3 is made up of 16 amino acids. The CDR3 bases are TGTGCCAGCAGCTTAGTAGCGGGGGTACGCTCCTACGAGCAGTACTTC. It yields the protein CASSLVAGVRSYEQYF.

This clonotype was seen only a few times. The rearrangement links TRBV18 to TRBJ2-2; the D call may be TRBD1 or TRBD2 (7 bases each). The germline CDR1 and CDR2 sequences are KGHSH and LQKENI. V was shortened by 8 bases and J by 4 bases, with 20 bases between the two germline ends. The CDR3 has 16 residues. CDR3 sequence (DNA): TGTGCCAGCGCGACCGGACAGGCGGGAGTCACCGGGGAGCTGTTTTTT. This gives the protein CASATGQAGVTGELFF.

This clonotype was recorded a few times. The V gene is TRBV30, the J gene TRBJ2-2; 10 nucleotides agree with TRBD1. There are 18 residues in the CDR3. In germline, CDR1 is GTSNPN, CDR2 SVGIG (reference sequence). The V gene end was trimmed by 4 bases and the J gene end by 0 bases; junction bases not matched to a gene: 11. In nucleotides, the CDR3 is TGTGCCTGGACTGCGGACAGGGGGTCCCCCGCGAACACCGGGGAGCTGTTTTTT. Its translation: CAWTADRGSPANTGELFF.